The rows below give T cell receptor beta chains drawn from one sample of a study of T cell responses to AZD1222 COVID-19 vaccine. The repertoire was sequenced with immunoSEQ multiplex PCR; TCRdb's copy has only in-frame clones and lacks some. The profile covers about 140,000 clones, with approximately 85% appearing a single time and under 8% taken by the ten largest. The sequencing used peripheral blood, collected 28 days after the second dose of the MenACWY control vaccine. Source of these receptors: an adult who received the MenACWY meningococcal vaccine as a control. Each CDR3 is given with its conserved first and last residue. The D gene is left open where the match is weak. For some rows the clone size is stated as once, few or many, or as a class when expanded; others skip it.

CDR3aa: CASSPRGSETQYF
CDR3nt: TGTGCCAGCAGCCCGCGGGGGAGTGAGACCCAGTACTTC
j_gene: TRBJ2-5
abundance: .
v_gene: TRBV3-1/TRBV3-2
d_gene: TRBD2

CDR3aa: CSALTGEETQYF
CDR3nt: TGCAGCGCCTTGACAGGGGAAGAGACCCAGTACTTC
j_gene: TRBJ2-5
abundance: .
v_gene: TRBV29-1
d_gene: TRBD1

CDR3aa: CASSLGIDPTQYF
CDR3nt: TGTGCCAGCAGCTTAGGGATCGATCCGACCCAGTACTTC
j_gene: TRBJ2-5
abundance: .
v_gene: TRBV7-6
d_gene: .

CDR3aa: CASSFRGRPGELFF
CDR3nt: TGTGCCAGCAGCTTCAGAGGGAGACCCGGGGAGCTGTTTTTT
j_gene: TRBJ2-2
abundance: .
v_gene: TRBV5-8
d_gene: .

CDR3aa: CASSPATGTNEKLFF
CDR3nt: TGTGCCAGCTCACCAGCGACAGGAACTAATGAAAAACTGTTTTTT
j_gene: TRBJ1-4
abundance: .
v_gene: TRBV18
d_gene: .

CDR3aa: CASSAVPNTEAFF
CDR3nt: TGTGCCAGCAGTGCCGTCCCGAACACTGAAGCTTTCTTT
j_gene: TRBJ1-1
abundance: .
v_gene: TRBV27
d_gene: .

CDR3aa: CASNREWTNEKLFF
CDR3nt: TGTGCCAGCAACAGGGAGTGGACTAATGAAAAACTGTTTTTT
j_gene: TRBJ1-4
abundance: .
v_gene: TRBV2
d_gene: .

CDR3aa: CASSQELQAYGRLSSGNTIYF
CDR3nt: TGTGCCAGCAGCCAAGAGCTTCAGGCCTACGGACGTCTTAGCTCTGGAAACACCATATATTTT
j_gene: TRBJ1-3
abundance: .
v_gene: TRBV4-2
d_gene: .

CDR3aa: CSVEKGNGYGYTF
CDR3nt: TGCAGCGTTGAAAAGGGAAACGGCTATGGCTACACCTTC
j_gene: TRBJ1-2
abundance: once
v_gene: TRBV29-1
d_gene: .

CDR3aa: CASGSGEGNQPQHF
CDR3nt: TGTGCCAGCGGTTCAGGGGAGGGCAATCAGCCCCAGCATTTT
j_gene: TRBJ1-5
abundance: .
v_gene: TRBV21-1
d_gene: .

CDR3aa: CASSLSQGATNEKLFF
CDR3nt: TGTGCCAGCAGCTTGTCTCAGGGGGCAACTAATGAAAAACTGTTTTTT
j_gene: TRBJ1-4
abundance: .
v_gene: TRBV5-4
d_gene: TRBD1

CDR3aa: CASSTGDRGSTEAFF
CDR3nt: TGTGCCAGTAGTACGGGGGACAGGGGATCCACTGAAGCTTTCTTT
j_gene: TRBJ1-1
abundance: .
v_gene: TRBV19
d_gene: TRBD1

CDR3aa: CASSLVGLSTGELFF
CDR3nt: TGTGCCAGCAGCTTGGTGGGGTTAAGCACCGGGGAGCTGTTTTTT
j_gene: TRBJ2-2
abundance: .
v_gene: TRBV5-5
d_gene: .

CDR3aa: CSVEERGQGHHEQYF
CDR3nt: TGCAGCGTTGAAGAGCGGGGACAGGGTCATCACGAGCAGTACTTC
j_gene: TRBJ2-7
abundance: .
v_gene: TRBV29-1
d_gene: TRBD1

CDR3aa: CASSLKLALAGVLYEQYF
CDR3nt: TGTGCCAGCAGCTTGAAATTAGCCCTAGCGGGCGTCTTATACGAGCAGTACTTC
j_gene: TRBJ2-7
abundance: .
v_gene: TRBV5-4
d_gene: TRBD2

CDR3aa: CATLGWAGANVLTF
CDR3nt: TGTGCCACCTTGGGGTGGGCTGGGGCCAACGTCCTGACTTTC
j_gene: TRBJ2-6
abundance: .
v_gene: TRBV28
d_gene: .

CDR3aa: CASSLPQGRETQYF
CDR3nt: TGTGCCAGCAGCTTGCCACAGGGGCGCGAGACCCAGTACTTC
j_gene: TRBJ2-5
abundance: .
v_gene: TRBV11-2
d_gene: TRBD1

CDR3aa: CASSFSLAGGSYNEQFF
CDR3nt: TGCGCCAGCAGCTTCTCACTAGCGGGAGGTTCCTACAATGAGCAGTTCTTC
j_gene: TRBJ2-1
abundance: .
v_gene: TRBV5-1
d_gene: TRBD2

CDR3aa: CASRDRLEGPQHF
CDR3nt: TGTGCCAGCAGGGACAGGCTAGAAGGGCCCCAGCATTTT
j_gene: TRBJ1-5
abundance: .
v_gene: TRBV2
d_gene: TRBD1

CDR3aa: CASSQPRTAPLNTEAFF
CDR3nt: TGTGCCAGCAGTCAACCCCGGACAGCACCTTTGAACACTGAAGCTTTCTTT
j_gene: TRBJ1-1
abundance: .
v_gene: TRBV11-2
d_gene: .

CDR3aa: CASSPALGRSRGYTF
CDR3nt: TGTGCCAGCAGCCCAGCCCTCGGGAGGTCCCGTGGCTACACCTTC
j_gene: TRBJ1-2
abundance: .
v_gene: TRBV5-4
d_gene: .

CDR3aa: CASSADRGAGELFF
CDR3nt: TGTGCCAGCAGCGCAGACAGGGGGGCCGGGGAGCTGTTTTTT
j_gene: TRBJ2-2
abundance: .
v_gene: TRBV9
d_gene: TRBD1

CDR3aa: CASSAGLTGYSGELFF
CDR3nt: TGTGCCAGCAGCGCTGGTTTGACAGGGTATTCCGGGGAGCTGTTTTTT
j_gene: TRBJ2-2
abundance: .
v_gene: TRBV7-8
d_gene: TRBD1

CDR3aa: CASSFRITGEQFF
CDR3nt: TGTGCCAGCAGTTTTAGGATCACTGGTGAGCAGTTCTTC
j_gene: TRBJ2-1
abundance: .
v_gene: TRBV12-3/TRBV12-4
d_gene: .

CDR3aa: CASSFDRDGYTF
CDR3nt: TGTGCCAGCAGCTTTGACCGGGATGGCTACACCTTC
j_gene: TRBJ1-2
abundance: .
v_gene: TRBV11-2
d_gene: .

CDR3aa: CASSGDSEKLFF
CDR3nt: TGTGCCAGCAGTGGAGACAGTGAAAAACTGTTTTTT
j_gene: TRBJ1-4
abundance: .
v_gene: TRBV25-1
d_gene: .

CDR3aa: CASSLQPGREKLFF
CDR3nt: TGCGCCAGCAGCTTACAACCCGGGAGGGAAAAACTGTTTTTT
j_gene: TRBJ1-4
abundance: .
v_gene: TRBV5-1
d_gene: .

CDR3aa: CASSLLGTSDTQYF
CDR3nt: TGTGCCAGCAGCTTATTAGGCACCTCAGATACGCAGTATTTT
j_gene: TRBJ2-3
abundance: .
v_gene: TRBV7-8
d_gene: .

CDR3aa: CASKATGANYGYTF
CDR3nt: TGTGCCAGCAAAGCAACAGGGGCTAACTATGGCTACACCTTC
j_gene: TRBJ1-2
abundance: .
v_gene: TRBV6-6
d_gene: TRBD1

CDR3aa: CAISESGQPQHF
CDR3nt: TGTGCCATCAGTGAGTCTGGGCAGCCCCAGCATTTT
j_gene: TRBJ1-5
abundance: once
v_gene: TRBV10-3
d_gene: .

CDR3aa: CASSPGTGFASTDTQYF
CDR3nt: TGTGCCAGCAGCCCCGGGACAGGGTTCGCTAGCACAGATACGCAGTATTTT
j_gene: TRBJ2-3
abundance: .
v_gene: TRBV11-2
d_gene: TRBD1

CDR3aa: CASSLTPSTGSYGYTF
CDR3nt: TGTGCCAGCAGCTTAACCCCTTCGACAGGATCGTATGGCTACACCTTC
j_gene: TRBJ1-2
abundance: once
v_gene: TRBV27
d_gene: .

CDR3aa: CASSEAGQVYEQYF
CDR3nt: TGTGCCAGCAGTGAGGCGGGACAGGTGTACGAGCAGTACTTC
j_gene: TRBJ2-7
abundance: .
v_gene: TRBV6-1
d_gene: TRBD1

CDR3aa: CASAPRASGRAPGELFF
CDR3nt: TGTGCTAGTGCCCCCCGGGCTAGCGGGAGGGCCCCCGGGGAGCTGTTTTTT
j_gene: TRBJ2-2
abundance: .
v_gene: TRBV12-5
d_gene: TRBD2

CDR3aa: CASSRQGVTEAFF
CDR3nt: TGTGCCAGCAGTCGACAGGGGGTCACTGAAGCTTTCTTT
j_gene: TRBJ1-1
abundance: .
v_gene: TRBV6-5
d_gene: TRBD1

CDR3aa: CASGESTGEPTYEQYF
CDR3nt: TGTGCTAGCGGGGAATCGACAGGGGAGCCCACCTACGAGCAGTACTTC
j_gene: TRBJ2-7
abundance: .
v_gene: TRBV7-7
d_gene: .

CDR3aa: CASTEPGASYGYTF
CDR3nt: TGCGCCAGCACCGAACCGGGGGCAAGCTATGGCTACACCTTC
j_gene: TRBJ1-2
abundance: .
v_gene: TRBV10-2
d_gene: .

CDR3aa: CASSQDMRGRSGGYTF
CDR3nt: TGTGCCAGCAGCCAAGATATGCGGGGGCGGTCTGGTGGCTACACCTTC
j_gene: TRBJ1-2
abundance: .
v_gene: TRBV4-2
d_gene: .

CDR3aa: CASSQGGGELFF
CDR3nt: TGTGCCAGCAGCCAGGGGGGCGGGGAGCTGTTTTTT
j_gene: TRBJ2-2
abundance: .
v_gene: TRBV6-5
d_gene: .

CDR3aa: CASSPVREETQYF
CDR3nt: TGTGCCAGCAGCCCCGTACGAGAAGAGACCCAGTACTTC
j_gene: TRBJ2-5
abundance: .
v_gene: TRBV11-2
d_gene: .

CDR3aa: CASSPQVTGELFF
CDR3nt: TGTGCCAGCAGCCCACAGGTCACCGGGGAGCTGTTTTTT
j_gene: TRBJ2-2
abundance: .
v_gene: TRBV7-3
d_gene: .

CDR3aa: CASSRGLAGGIQETQYF
CDR3nt: TGTGCTAGCAGCAGAGGACTAGCGGGAGGGATACAAGAGACCCAGTACTTC
j_gene: TRBJ2-5
abundance: .
v_gene: TRBV7-7
d_gene: TRBD2